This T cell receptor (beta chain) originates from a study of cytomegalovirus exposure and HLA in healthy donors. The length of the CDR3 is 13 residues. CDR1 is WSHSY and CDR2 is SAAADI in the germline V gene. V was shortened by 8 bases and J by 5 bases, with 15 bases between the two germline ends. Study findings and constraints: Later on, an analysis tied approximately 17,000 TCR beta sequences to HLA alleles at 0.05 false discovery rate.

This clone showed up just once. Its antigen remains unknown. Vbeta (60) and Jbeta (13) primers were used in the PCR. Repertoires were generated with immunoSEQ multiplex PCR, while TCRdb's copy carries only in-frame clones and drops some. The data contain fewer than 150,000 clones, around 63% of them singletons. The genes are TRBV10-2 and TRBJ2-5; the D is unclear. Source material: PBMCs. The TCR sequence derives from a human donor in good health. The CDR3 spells CASGLGWRETQYF. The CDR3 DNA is TGCGCCAGCGGTCTAGGTTGGCGGGAGACCCAGTACTTC.